The clone carrying this T cell receptor (beta chain) was counted only a few times. The sample originates from a study of type 1 regulatory T cells. TCRdb recomputed calls from the reads with MiXCR, one row per CDR3 protein. The data contain 90,000 to 100,000 distinct CDR3 sequences, 25% to 40% of them singletons. The sequenced sample consisted of CD4+ T cells, either the whole sample or a sorted fraction (not recorded which). This TCR came from a human donor in good health.

The CDR3 protein is CSAREGSAYGYTF. The CDR3 DNA sequence: TGCAGTGCTAGAGAAGGGTCCGCCTATGGCTACACCTTC. The V call is TRBV20-1, the J call TRBJ1-2; D uncertain. The CDR3 is made up of 13 amino acids. Trimming left V 0 bases short and J 4 bases short, with 9 bases between. CDR1 and CDR2 from the germline V gene are DFQATT and SNEGSKA (reference sequence).